This entry lists 8 T cell receptor beta chains sequenced from one sample in a study of CD8+CD57+ T cells in acquired aplastic anemia. According to the study, genomic DNA was the template for TCR beta VDJ and CDR3 profiling. From the reads, TCRdb called clonotypes with MiXCR, one entry per CDR3 protein. The sample has 250,000 to 350,000 distinct CDR3 sequences, approximately 55% seen once. Sequencing was performed on sorted CD4+, CD8+, or CD8+CD57+ T cells (not recorded which) from PBMCs. All receptors come from a human donor with severe aplastic anemia or a healthy control (not recorded which).

This clonotype was found a few times. The chain has TRBV9 and TRBJ2-2, with 8 bases fitting TRBD2. CDR1 is SGDLS and CDR2 is YYNGEE in the germline V gene. This CDR3 spans 14 amino acids. The V and J ends lost 2 bases and 5 bases, in that order; junction bases with no gene match: 2. The CDR3 sequence is CASSVASGTGELFF. The CDR3 region has the DNA TGTGCCAGCAGCGTGGCTAGCGGGACCGGGGAGCTGTTTTTT.

Written as DNA, the CDR3 is TGTGCCAGCGGTATCGGATTAGGACTAGCGGGGGGTAATAATGAGCAGTTCTTC. This sequence encodes CASGIGLGLAGGNNEQFF. The chain recombines TRBV3-1 with TRBJ2-1, with 14 bases that match TRBD2. The CDR3 covers 18 residues. Unmatched junction bases numbered 16, after V lost 8 bases and J lost 7 bases. The V gene's germline CDR1 is LGHDT and CDR2 YNNKEL (reference sequence).

This clonotype was detected a few times. V usage is TRBV7-8 and J usage is TRBJ1-6; TRBD1 is a possible D gene (5 bases). Germline V gene sequence: CDR1 SGHVS, CDR2 FQNEAQ. V lost 6 bases and J 10 bases, leaving 19 bases between the germline ends. This CDR3 has 15 residues. The CDR3 is CASSAGEGFGSPLHF. The CDR3 nucleotides read TGTGCCAGCAGTGCCGGGGAGGGGTTCGGCTCACCCCTCCACTTT.

In the case of this clonotype: The CDR3 does not end in the conserved phenylalanine or tryptophan, so this is likely a read error. Because the CDR3's place on the DNA is in doubt, the DNA is left out and the CDR3 is given as listed by TCRdb. This chain uses TRBV7-2 with TRBJ2-2; whether TRBD1, the table's D call, matches the DNA was not checked. From its first to its last residue, the CDR3 has 17 amino acids. The germline CDR1 and CDR2 sequences are SGHTA and FQGNSA. CDR3: CASSLVQGVVNTGELVL.

The chain has TRBV7-9 and TRBJ1-1; 7 nucleotides align to TRBD1. The germline V gene encodes CDR1 SEHNR and CDR2 FQNEAQ (reference sequence). Trimming cost V 6 bases and J 7 bases; bases outside gene matches: 5. The CDR3 extends over 12 amino acids. This CDR3 is CASSNWDSEAFF. The DNA of the CDR3 is TGTGCCAGCAGTAATTGGGACAGTGAAGCTTTCTTT.

The J gene is TRBJ2-1, the V gene TRBV25-1; D remains ambiguous. The germline CDR1 and CDR2 sequences are MGHDK and SYGVNS. The CDR3 has 11 amino acids. The germline V and J ends were trimmed by 4 bases and 12 bases, with 10 bases remaining between them. The CDR3 protein is CASSASSGQFF. The CDR3 region has the DNA TGTGCCAGCAGTGCTTCCTCGGGGCAGTTCTTC.

Only one count was recorded for this clonotype. The rearrangement links TRBV7-8 to TRBJ2-1, with a tentative D call TRBD1 (5 bases). The CDR3 is made up of 15 amino acids. Germline V gene sequence: CDR1 SGHVS, CDR2 FQNEAQ. Trimming took 5 bases from V and 7 from J, leaving 18 bases between them. The CDR3 reads CASSNGHSTPNEQFF. CDR3 DNA: TGTGCCAGCAGCAACGGACATTCGACACCTAATGAGCAGTTCTTC. Full variable domain (missing parts from reference TRBV7-8 and TRBJ2-1): GAGVSQSPRYKVAKRGQDVALRCDPISGHVSLFWYQQALGQGPEFLTYFQNEAQLDKSGLPSDRFFAERPEGSVSTLKIQRTQQEDSAVYLCASSNGHSTPNEQFFGPGTRLTVL.

The chain is built from TRBV20-1 and TRBJ1-2; no reliable D call. V lost 0 bases, J lost 1 base, and 6 bases lay in between. The CDR3 is 13 residues long. Germline lookup yields CDR1 DFQATT and CDR2 SNEGSKA (reference sequence). The DNA of the CDR3 is TGCAGTGCTAGAGAAGATAGTAACTATGGCTACACCTTC. It encodes CSAREDSNYGYTF.